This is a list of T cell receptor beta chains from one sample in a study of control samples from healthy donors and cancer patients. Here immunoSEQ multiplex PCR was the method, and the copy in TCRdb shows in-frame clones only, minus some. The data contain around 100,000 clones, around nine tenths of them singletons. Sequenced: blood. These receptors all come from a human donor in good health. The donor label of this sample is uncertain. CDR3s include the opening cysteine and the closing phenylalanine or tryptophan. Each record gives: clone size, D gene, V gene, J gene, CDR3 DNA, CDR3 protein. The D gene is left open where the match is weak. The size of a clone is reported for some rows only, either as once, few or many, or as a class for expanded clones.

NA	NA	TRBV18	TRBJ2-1	TGTGCCAGCTCACCAGTAGGCCGTAAAGTTAATGAGCAGTTCTTC	CASSPVGRKVNEQFF
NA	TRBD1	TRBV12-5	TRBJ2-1	TGTGCTAGTGGAACCCGGACAGGTTCTGGGTACAATGAGCAGTTCTTC	CASGTRTGSGYNEQFF
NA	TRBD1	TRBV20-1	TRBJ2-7	TGCAGTGCTAGTGGGACAGGGAAATCCTACGAGCAGTACTTC	CSASGTGKSYEQYF
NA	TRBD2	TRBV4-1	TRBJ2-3	TGCGCCAGCAGCCAAGAAGCGGGGACCACAGATACGCAGTATTTT	CASSQEAGTTDTQYF
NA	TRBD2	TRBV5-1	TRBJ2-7	TGCGCCAGCAGCCAAGCCGGGACTAAAACCCAGCAGTACTTC	CASSQAGTKTQQYF
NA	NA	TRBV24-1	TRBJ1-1	TGTGCCACCAGTGATTCCGACACAGATGTCTCATTT	CATSDSDTDVSF
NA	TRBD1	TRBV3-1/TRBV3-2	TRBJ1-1	TGTGCCAGCAGCCATAGCACAGGGGCGACTGAAGCTTTCTTT	CASSHSTGATEAFF
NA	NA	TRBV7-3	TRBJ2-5	TGTGCCAGCAGCCCAGGACAGAACCAAGAGACCCAGTACTTC	CASSPGQNQETQYF
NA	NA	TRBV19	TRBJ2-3	TGTGCCAGTAGTGTCCCTGCAGGGATTTTTGCACCAGATACGCAGTATTTT	CASSVPAGIFAPDTQYF
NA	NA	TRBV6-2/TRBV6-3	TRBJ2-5	TGTGCCAGCAGTTACGGAGGTGTACGTGAGACCCAGTACTTC	CASSYGGVRETQYF
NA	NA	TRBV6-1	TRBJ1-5	TGTGCCAGCAGTGAATCTGGAGGCAATCAGCCCCAGCATTTT	CASSESGGNQPQHF
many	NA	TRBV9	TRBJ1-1	TGTGCCAGCAGCACCGGACAACTCACGAACACTGAAGCTTTCTTT	CASSTGQLTNTEAFF
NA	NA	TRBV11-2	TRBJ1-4	TGTGCCAGCAGCACAAGTATCCCAACTAATGAAAAACTGTTTTTT	CASSTSIPTNEKLFF
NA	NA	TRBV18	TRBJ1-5	TGTGCCAGCTCACCTGTAAAACAGGGTGTCGAGCATTTT	CASSPVKQGVEHF
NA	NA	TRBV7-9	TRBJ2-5	TGTGCCAGCAGTGACCAAGAGACCCAGTACTTC	CASSDQETQYF
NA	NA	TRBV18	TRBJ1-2	TGTGCCAGCTCACCGGACCCCTCCTTTTCAGGCTACACCTTC	CASSPDPSFSGYTF
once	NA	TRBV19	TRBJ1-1	TGTGCCAGTAGTAGTGGGTCGGGTGAAGCTTTCTTT	CASSSGSGEAFF
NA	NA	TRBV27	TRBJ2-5	TGTGCCAGCAGGGGTATTAAAACCCCGCAAGAGACCCAGTACTTC	CASRGIKTPQETQYF
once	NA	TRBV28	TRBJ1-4	TGTGCCAGCCAATCGGGGTTTGATGAAAAACTGTTTTTT	CASQSGFDEKLFF
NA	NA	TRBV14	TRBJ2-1	TGTGCCAGCAGCCAATTAGACGTTGTAAGTTGGCAGTTCTTC	CASSQLDVVSWQFF
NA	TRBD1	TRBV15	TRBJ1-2	TGTGCCACCAGCTTCAGAAGACAGGGCTCCTATGGCTACACCTTC	CATSFRRQGSYGYTF
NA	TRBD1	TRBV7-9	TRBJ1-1	TGTGCCAGCAGCTTAGCAGGGACAGGGGGCGCAGGTGAAGCTTTCTTT	CASSLAGTGGAGEAFF
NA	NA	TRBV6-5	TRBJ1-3	TGTGCCAGCAGCTTCGGGGGCTCTGGAAACACCATATATTTT	CASSFGGSGNTIYF
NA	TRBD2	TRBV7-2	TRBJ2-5	TGTGCCAGCAGCGCGTCGAAGCTAGCGGGGGGGGCCGGGGAGACCCAGTACTTC	CASSASKLAGGAGETQYF
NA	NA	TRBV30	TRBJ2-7	TGTGCCTGGAGTGGGGACTCCTACGAGCAGTACTTC	CAWSGDSYEQYF
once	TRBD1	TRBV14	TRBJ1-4	TGTGCCAGCAGCCCGACAGGGCTTAATGAAAAACTGTTTTTT	CASSPTGLNEKLFF
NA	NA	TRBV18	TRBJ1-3	TGTGCCAGCTCTCCTGTCCCGGCGGACTCTGGAAACACCATATATTTT	CASSPVPADSGNTIYF
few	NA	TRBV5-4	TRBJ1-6	TGTGCCAGCAGCTTGGGACAGAGAGAGAATTCACCCCTCCACTTT	CASSLGQRENSPLHF
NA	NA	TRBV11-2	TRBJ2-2	TGTGCCAGCAGCTTAGTTTGGGAGGGGGAGCTGTTTTTT	CASSLVWEGELFF
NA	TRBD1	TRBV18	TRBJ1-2	TGTGCCAGCTCACCACAGGGACAGCCAAGGGAGTATGGCTACACCTTC	CASSPQGQPREYGYTF
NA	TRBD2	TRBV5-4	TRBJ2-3	TGTGCCAGCAGCTTCGAGCGGGGCTTAGGGGATACGCAGTATTTT	CASSFERGLGDTQYF
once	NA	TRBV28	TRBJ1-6	TGTGCCAGCAGTTTCGGCGGATCCTATAATTCACCCCTCCACTTT	CASSFGGSYNSPLHF
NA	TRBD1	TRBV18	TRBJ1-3	TGTGCCAGCTCACCCGACAGGGCTGGAAACACCATATATTTT	CASSPDRAGNTIYF
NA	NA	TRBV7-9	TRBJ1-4	TGTGCCAGCAGCTTACTCCCAACTAATGAAAAACTGTTTTTT	CASSLLPTNEKLFF
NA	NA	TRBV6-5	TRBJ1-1	TGTGCCAGCAGTCTCACAGGGAGGGGAACTGAAGCTTTCTTT	CASSLTGRGTEAFF
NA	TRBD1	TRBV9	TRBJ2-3	TGTGCCAGCAGCGCAAGACAGGGGAGGATCGGAGATACGCAGTATTTT	CASSARQGRIGDTQYF
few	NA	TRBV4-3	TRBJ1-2	TGCGCCAGCAGCTCGCCGGGACACGGCAGCTATGGCTACACCTTC	CASSSPGHGSYGYTF
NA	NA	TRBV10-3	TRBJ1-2	TGTGCCATCAGTGAATCTGGGCAGGGACTTGGCTACACCTTC	CAISESGQGLGYTF
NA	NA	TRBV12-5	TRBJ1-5	TGTGCTAGTGCCCCAGGGATCCTCCAGCCCCAGCATTTT	CASAPGILQPQHF
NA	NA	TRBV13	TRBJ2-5	TGTGCCAGCAGCTTAGGTGGGATAGCGGAGACCCAGTACTTC	CASSLGGIAETQYF
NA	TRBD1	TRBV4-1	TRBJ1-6	TGCGCCAGCAGCCAAGAGGACAGGGGGTCCTATTCACCCCTCCACTTT	CASSQEDRGSYSPLHF
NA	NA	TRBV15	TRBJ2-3	TGTGCCACCAGCAGAGACAGGTCGACCGCAGATACGCAGTATTTT	CATSRDRSTADTQYF
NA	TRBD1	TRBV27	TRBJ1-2	TGTGCCAGCAGCCCCTCCACAGGGGAACTAGACTACTATGGCTACACCTTC	CASSPSTGELDYYGYTF
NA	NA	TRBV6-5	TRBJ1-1	TGTGCCAGCAGTTCCGCCATGAACACTGAAGCTTTCTTT	CASSSAMNTEAFF
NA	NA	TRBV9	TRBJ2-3	TGTGCCAGCAGCGCGAGAGACAGTCTAACCAGCACAGATACGCAGTATTTT	CASSARDSLTSTDTQYF
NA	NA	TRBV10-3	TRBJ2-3	TGTGCCATCAGTGAGTCCACAGATACGCAGTATTTT	CAISESTDTQYF
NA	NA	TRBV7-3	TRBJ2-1	TGTGCCAGCAGCTCCACTACGACAGTAGTCTACAATGAGCAGTTCTTC	CASSSTTTVVYNEQFF
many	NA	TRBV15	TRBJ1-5	TGTGCCACCAGCAGGGAACAGGGAAATCAGCCCCAGCATTTT	CATSREQGNQPQHF
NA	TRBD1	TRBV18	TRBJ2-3	TGTGCCAGCTCACCCCGGACAGGGGTGGGGGATACGCAGTATTTT	CASSPRTGVGDTQYF
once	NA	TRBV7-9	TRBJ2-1	TGTGCCAGCAACGTCGTAGCCGGGGGGCAGAATGAGCAGTTCTTC	CASNVVAGGQNEQFF